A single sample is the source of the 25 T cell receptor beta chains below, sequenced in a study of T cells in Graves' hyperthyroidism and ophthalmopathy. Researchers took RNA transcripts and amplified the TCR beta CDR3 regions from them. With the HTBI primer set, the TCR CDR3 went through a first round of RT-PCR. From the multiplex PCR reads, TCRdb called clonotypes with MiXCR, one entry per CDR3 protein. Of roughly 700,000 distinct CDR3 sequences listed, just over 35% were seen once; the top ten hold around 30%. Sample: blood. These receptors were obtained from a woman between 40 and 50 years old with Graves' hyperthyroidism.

The CDR3 region has the DNA TGTGCCAGCAGTGAAATTTGGGACATAGATAACTATGGCTACACCTTC. Amino acid sequence: CASSEIWDIDNYGYTF. The chain uses TRBV9 and TRBJ1-2; a possible D gene is TRBD1 (6 bases). The V and J ends lost 5 bases and 1 base respectively, with 18 bases between them. The CDR3 extends over 16 amino acids. Germline loops: CDR1 SGDLS, CDR2 YYNGEE.

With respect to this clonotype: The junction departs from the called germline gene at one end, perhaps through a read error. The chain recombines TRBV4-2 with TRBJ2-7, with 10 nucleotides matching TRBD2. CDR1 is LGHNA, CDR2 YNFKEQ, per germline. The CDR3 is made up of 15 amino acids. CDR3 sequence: CASSEDGLADYEQYF. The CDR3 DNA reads TGTGCCAGCAGCGAAGACGGACTAGCGGATTACGAGCAGTACTTC.

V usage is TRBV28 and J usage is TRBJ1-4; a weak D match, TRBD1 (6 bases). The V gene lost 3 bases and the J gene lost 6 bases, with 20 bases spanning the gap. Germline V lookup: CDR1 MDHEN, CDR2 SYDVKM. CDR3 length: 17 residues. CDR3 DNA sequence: TGTGCCAGCAGTTTCTATCGAACGACAGGTGCCTATGAAAAACTGTTTTTT. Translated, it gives CASSFYRTTGAYEKLFF.

CDR3 sequence reads: CASSQSVQARSPLHF. In nucleotides, the CDR3 is TGCGCCAGCAGCCAATCCGTGCAGGCAAGATCACCCCTCCACTTT. The rearrangement joins TRBV4-3 to TRBJ1-6; D is undetermined. This CDR3 is 15 amino acids long. Germline V lookup: CDR1 LGHNA, CDR2 YSLEER. V was shortened by 2 bases and J by 10 bases, with 15 bases between the two germline ends.

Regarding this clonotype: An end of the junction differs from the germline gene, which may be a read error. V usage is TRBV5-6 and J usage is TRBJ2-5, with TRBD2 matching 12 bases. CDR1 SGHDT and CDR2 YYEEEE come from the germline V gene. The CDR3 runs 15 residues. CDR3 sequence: CASSRLAGDQEAQYF. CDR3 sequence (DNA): TGTGCCAGCAGCCGACTAGCGGGAGACCAAGAGGCCCAGTACTTC.

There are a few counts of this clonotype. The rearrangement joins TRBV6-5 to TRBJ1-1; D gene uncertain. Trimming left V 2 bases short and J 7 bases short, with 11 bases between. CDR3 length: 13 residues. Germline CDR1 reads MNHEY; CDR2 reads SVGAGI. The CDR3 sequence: CASSYGPNREAFF. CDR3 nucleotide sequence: TGTGCCAGCAGTTACGGCCCTAACCGTGAAGCTTTCTTT.

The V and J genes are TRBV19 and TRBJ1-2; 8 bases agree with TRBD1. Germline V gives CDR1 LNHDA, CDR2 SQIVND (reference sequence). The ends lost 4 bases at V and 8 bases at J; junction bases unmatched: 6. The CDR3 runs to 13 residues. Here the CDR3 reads CASSRQGANGYTF. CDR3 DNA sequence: TGTGCCAGTAGTAGGCAGGGGGCGAACGGCTACACCTTC.

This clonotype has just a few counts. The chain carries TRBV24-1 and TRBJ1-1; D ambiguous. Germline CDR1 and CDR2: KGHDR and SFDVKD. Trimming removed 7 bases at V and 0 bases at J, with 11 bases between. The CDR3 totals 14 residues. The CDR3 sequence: CATRDGSMNTEAFF. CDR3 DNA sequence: TGTGCCACCAGGGACGGAAGTATGAACACTGAAGCTTTCTTT.

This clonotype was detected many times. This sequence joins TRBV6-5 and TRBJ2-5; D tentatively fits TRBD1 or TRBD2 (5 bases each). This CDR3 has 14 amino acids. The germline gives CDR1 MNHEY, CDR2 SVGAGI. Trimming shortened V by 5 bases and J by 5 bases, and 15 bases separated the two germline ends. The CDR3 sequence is CASSDYWDRETQYF. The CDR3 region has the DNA TGTGCCAGCAGTGATTATTGGGACCGGGAGACCCAGTACTTC.

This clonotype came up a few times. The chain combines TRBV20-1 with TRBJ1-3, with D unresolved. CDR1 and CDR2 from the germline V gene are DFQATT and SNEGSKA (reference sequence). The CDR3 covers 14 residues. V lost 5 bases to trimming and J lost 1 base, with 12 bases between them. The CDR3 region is CSAPGSPSGNTIYF. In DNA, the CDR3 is TGCAGTGCTCCGGGCTCTCCTTCTGGAAACACCATATATTTT.

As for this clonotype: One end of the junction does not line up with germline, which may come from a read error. CDR3 DNA sequence: TGTGCCAGCAGTTACTCGTTTGACTTCAGCTCTGGGGTCAACGTCCTGACTTTC. It codes for CASSYSFDFSSGVNVLTF. This sequence joins TRBV6-5 and TRBJ2-6; D is uncertain. This CDR3 is built from 18 residues. The germline CDR1 and CDR2 sequences are MNHEY and SVGAGI.

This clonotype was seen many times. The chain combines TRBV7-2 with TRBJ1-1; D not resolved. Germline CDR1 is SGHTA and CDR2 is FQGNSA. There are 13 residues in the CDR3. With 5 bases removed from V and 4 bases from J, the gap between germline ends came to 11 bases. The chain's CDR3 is CASSTYTVTEAFF. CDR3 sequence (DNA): TGTGCCAGCAGCACTTACACCGTCACTGAAGCTTTCTTT.

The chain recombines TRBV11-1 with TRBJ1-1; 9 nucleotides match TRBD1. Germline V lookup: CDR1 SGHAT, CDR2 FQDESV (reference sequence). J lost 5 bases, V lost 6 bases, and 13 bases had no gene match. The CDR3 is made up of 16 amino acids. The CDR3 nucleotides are TGTGCCAGCAGTCCATTCTTTAACAGGGGGCAAACTGAAGCTTTCTTT. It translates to CASSPFFNRGQTEAFF.

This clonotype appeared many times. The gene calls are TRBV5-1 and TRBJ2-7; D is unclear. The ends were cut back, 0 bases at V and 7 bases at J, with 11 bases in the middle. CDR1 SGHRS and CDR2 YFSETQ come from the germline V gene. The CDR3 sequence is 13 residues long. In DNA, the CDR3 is TGCGCCAGCAGCTTGGGGGCCTCTCGGGAGCAGTACTTC. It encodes CASSLGASREQYF.

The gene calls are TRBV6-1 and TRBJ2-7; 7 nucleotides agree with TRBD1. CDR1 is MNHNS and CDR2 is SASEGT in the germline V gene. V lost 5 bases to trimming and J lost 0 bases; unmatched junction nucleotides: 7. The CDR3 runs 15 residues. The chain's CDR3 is CASSPPGQSSYEQYF. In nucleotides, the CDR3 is TGTGCCAGCAGTCCACCGGGACAGAGCTCCTACGAGCAGTACTTC.

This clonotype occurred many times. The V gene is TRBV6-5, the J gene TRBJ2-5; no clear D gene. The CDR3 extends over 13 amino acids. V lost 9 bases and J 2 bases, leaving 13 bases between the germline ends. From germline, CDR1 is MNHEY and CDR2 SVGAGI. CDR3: CASGGRRQETQYF. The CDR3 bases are TGTGCCAGTGGTGGGCGGAGACAAGAGACCCAGTACTTC.

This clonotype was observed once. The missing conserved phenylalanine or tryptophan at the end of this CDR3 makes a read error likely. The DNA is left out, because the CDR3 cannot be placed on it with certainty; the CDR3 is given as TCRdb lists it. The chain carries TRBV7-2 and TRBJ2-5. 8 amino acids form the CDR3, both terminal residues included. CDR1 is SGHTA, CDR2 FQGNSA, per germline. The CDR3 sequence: CASSLAAR.

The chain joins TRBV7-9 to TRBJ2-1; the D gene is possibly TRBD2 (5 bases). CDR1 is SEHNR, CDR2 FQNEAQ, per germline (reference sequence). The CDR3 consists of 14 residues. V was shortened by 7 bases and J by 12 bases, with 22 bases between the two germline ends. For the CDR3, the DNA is TGTGCCAGCACCCTGAGCGAGGGATCCTCCGGGCAGTTCTTC. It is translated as CASTLSEGSSGQFF. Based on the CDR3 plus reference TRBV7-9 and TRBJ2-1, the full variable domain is DTGVSQNPRHKITKRGQNVTFRCDPISEHNRLYWYRQTLGQGPEFLTYFQNEAQLEKSRLLSDRFSAERPKGSFSTLEIQRTEQGDSAMYLCASTLSEGSSGQFFGPGTRLTVL.

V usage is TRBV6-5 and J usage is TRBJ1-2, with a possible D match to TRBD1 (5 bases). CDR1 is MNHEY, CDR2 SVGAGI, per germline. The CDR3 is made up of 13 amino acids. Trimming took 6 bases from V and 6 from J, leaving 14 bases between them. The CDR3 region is CASSPNRRNGYTF. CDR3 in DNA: TGTGCCAGCAGCCCCAACAGGAGAAATGGCTACACCTTC.

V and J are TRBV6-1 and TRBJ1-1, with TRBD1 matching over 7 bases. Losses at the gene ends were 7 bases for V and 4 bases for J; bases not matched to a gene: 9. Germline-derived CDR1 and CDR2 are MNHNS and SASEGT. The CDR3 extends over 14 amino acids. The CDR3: CASTRRQGGTEAFF. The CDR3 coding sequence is TGTGCCAGCACCAGAAGACAGGGTGGCACTGAAGCTTTCTTT.

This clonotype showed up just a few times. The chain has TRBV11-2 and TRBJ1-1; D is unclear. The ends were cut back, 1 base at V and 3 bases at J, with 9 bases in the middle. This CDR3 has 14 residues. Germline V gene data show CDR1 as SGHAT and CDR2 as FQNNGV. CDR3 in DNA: TGTGCCAGCAGCTTAGTACACTTGGACACTGAAGCTTTCTTT. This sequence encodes CASSLVHLDTEAFF.

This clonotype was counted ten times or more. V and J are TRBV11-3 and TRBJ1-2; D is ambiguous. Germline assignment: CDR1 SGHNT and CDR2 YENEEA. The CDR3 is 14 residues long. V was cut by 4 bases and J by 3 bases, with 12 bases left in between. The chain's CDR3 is CASSSQALDYGYTF. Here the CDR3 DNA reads TGTGCCAGCAGCTCACAAGCACTCGACTATGGCTACACCTTC.

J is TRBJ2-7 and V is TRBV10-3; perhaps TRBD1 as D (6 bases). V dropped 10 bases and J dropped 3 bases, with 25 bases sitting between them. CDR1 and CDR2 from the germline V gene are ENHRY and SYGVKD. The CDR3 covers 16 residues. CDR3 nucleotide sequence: TGTGCCAGCGTGGGTGTCTACAGGGACGTATTCTACGAGCAGTACTTC. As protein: CASVGVYRDVFYEQYF.

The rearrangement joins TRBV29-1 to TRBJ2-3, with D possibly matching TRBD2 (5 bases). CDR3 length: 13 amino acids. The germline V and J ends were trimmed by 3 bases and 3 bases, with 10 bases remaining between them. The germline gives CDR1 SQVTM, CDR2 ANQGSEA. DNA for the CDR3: TGCAGCGTTGACGACGGGGTTACAGATACGCAGTATTTT. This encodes CSVDDGVTDTQYF.

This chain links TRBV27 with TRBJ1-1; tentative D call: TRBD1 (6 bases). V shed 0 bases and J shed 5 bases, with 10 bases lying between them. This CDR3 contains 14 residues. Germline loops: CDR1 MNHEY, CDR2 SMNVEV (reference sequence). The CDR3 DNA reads TGTGCCAGCAGTTTATCATTCCAGGGGACTGAAGCTTTCTTT. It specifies CASSLSFQGTEAFF.